This TCR beta chain comes out of a study of cytomegalovirus exposure and HLA in healthy donors. The junction had 14 bases not matched to a gene; V was cut back by 6 bases and J by 7 bases. The germline gives CDR1 MNHEY, CDR2 SVGAGI. The CDR3 consists of 15 residues. General observations from the study: Productive rates of about 87% or about 30% were seen for most TCR beta V segments in an earlier analysis. An ancestry cluster, one associated with Asian ancestry, reportedly showed fewer N-insertions than the approximately 670-donor mean in a later analysis.

With respect to this clone: The antigen is undetermined.

Donors were ostensibly healthy at sampling, although undocumented immune exposures were probable. Researchers ran the PCR with 60 Vbeta and 13 Jbeta primers. The repertoire was sequenced with immunoSEQ multiplex PCR; TCRdb's copy has only in-frame clones and lacks some. This table has about 110,000 clones, around 85% appearing once. The receptor comes from a man in his forties or fifties in good health and CMV-seronegative. The chain is built from TRBV6-5 and TRBJ1-1, with 7 positions matching TRBD1. Source material: PBMCs. The CDR3 is CASSRGQDIPGEAFF. The DNA of the CDR3 is TGTGCCAGCAGCCGCGGACAGGACATTCCCGGTGAAGCTTTCTTT.